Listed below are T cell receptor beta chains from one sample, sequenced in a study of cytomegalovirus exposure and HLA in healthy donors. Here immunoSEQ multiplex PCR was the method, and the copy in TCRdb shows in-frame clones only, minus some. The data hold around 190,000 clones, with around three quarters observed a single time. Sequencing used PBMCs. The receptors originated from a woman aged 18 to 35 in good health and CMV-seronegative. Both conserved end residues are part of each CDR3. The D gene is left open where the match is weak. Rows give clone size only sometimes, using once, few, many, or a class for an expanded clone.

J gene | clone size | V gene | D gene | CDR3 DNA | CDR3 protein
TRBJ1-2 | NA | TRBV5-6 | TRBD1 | TGTGCCAGCAGCTCCAGGGGGCTTTTCTATGGCTACACCTTC | CASSSRGLFYGYTF
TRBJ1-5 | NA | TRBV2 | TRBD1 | TGTGCCAGCAGTAGGAGGACAGGGGGGGTAGTACAGCCCCAGCATTTT | CASSRRTGGVVQPQHF
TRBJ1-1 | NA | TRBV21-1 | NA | TGTGCCAGCAGCAAGGACGGGAGGGATCTGAACACTGAAGCTTTCTTT | CASSKDGRDLNTEAFF
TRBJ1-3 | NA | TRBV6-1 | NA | TGTGCCAGCAGTGGACAGGTAACCTCTGGAAACACCATATATTTT | CASSGQVTSGNTIYF
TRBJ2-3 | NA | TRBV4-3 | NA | TGCGCCAGCAGCCATTGGGACTTAACAGATACGCAGTATTTT | CASSHWDLTDTQYF
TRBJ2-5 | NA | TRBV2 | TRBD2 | TGTGCCAGCAGTAAGGTAGCGGGGGAACCGAAGGAGACCCAGTACTTC | CASSKVAGEPKETQYF
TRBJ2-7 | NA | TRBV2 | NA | TGTGCCAGCAGTGAATGGGGCCTCTCCTACGAGCAGTACTTC | CASSEWGLSYEQYF
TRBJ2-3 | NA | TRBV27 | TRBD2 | TGTGCCAGCAGTTTAAGTAGTAGCGGGAGGTCAGATACGCAGTATTTT | CASSLSSSGRSDTQYF
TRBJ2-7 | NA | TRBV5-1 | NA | TGCGCCAGCAGCTTAGATGAGATCTACGAGCAGTACTTC | CASSLDEIYEQYF
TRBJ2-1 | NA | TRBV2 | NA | TGTGCCAGCAGAAGAGGGGGAAATGAGCAGTTCTTC | CASRRGGNEQFF
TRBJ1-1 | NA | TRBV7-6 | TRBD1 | TGTGCCAGCAGCCCCCGGGACAGGGGGAGTATATCTGAAGCTTTCTTT | CASSPRDRGSISEAFF
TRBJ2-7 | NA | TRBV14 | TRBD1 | TGTGCCAGCAGTAACAGGGGCCGGGCCCCCAGCTCCTACGAGCAGTACTTC | CASSNRGRAPSSYEQYF
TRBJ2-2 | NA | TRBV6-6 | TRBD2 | TGTGCCAGCGCGACTAGCGGGAACACCGGGGAGCTGTTTTTT | CASATSGNTGELFF
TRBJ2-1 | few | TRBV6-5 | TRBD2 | TGTGCCAGCATCCCGCTAGCGGGGGGCTACAATGAGCAGTTCTTC | CASIPLAGGYNEQFF
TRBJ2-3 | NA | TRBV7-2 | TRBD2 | TGTGCCAGCAGCTTTGAGCGGCGGGAGATGGATACGCAGTATTTT | CASSFERREMDTQYF
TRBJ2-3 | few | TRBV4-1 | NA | TGCGCCAGCAGCCAAGCGGCGGGTCTTAGCACAGATACGCAGTATTTT | CASSQAAGLSTDTQYF
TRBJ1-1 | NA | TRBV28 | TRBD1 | TGTGCCAGCAGTTTATCTACAGGGGGTACCACTGAAGCTTTCTTT | CASSLSTGGTTEAFF
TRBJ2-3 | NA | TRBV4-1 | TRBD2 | TGCGCCAGCAGCCAAGAAGGCGGGGGGGTCACAGATACGCAGTATTTT | CASSQEGGGVTDTQYF
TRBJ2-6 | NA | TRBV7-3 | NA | TGTGCCAGCAGCTTGACAGGCTCTGGGGCCAACGTCCTGACTTTC | CASSLTGSGANVLTF
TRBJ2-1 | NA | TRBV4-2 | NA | TGTGCCAGCAGCCAAGATCCTCTATACAATGAGCAGTTCTTC | CASSQDPLYNEQFF
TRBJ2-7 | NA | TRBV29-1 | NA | TGCAGCGTTGAAGGACCGGAGAACTACGAGCAGTACTTC | CSVEGPENYEQYF
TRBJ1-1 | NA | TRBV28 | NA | TGTGCCAGCAGCCTCCAGGGATATGGGATAGCTTTCTTT | CASSLQGYGIAFF
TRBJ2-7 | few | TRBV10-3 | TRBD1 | TGTGCCAGCGGACAGGGGGACGACGAGCAGTACTTC | CASGQGDDEQYF